This TCR beta chain was identified during a study of CD8 T cells in Susac syndrome. In the study overall: Patients with Susac syndrome were therapy-naive, on corticosteroids, or on intravenous immunoglobulin alone at blood draw. Whole-study findings and limits: In Susac syndrome, CD4+ T cell repertoires lacked any clonal expansion.

Random hexamers primed reverse transcription of 0.5 to 1 ug RNA. TCRdb fed the immunoSEQ multiplex PCR reads into MiXCR, producing one record per CDR3 protein. This sample has around 170,000 distinct CDR3 sequences, with approximately 96% found just once. The CDR3 spans 17 residues. Germline V gene data show CDR1 as LNHNV and CDR2 as YYDKDF (reference sequence). V lost 2 bases, J lost 0 bases, and 7 bases stayed unmatched. As concerns this clonotype: Its antigen is undetermined.

The sequence was obtained from a human donor with Susac syndrome. The sample was CD4+ T cells from PBMCs. V gene TRBV15 combines with J gene TRBJ1-3; 7 bases fit TRBD1. The CDR3 protein is CATSRSTGVGSGNTIYF. Written as DNA, the CDR3 is TGTGCCACCAGCAGATCTACAGGGGTGGGCTCTGGAAACACCATATATTTT. The full variable domain, completed using reference TRBV15 and TRBJ1-3, is DAMVIQNPRYQVTQFGKPVTLSCSQTLNHNVMYWYQQKSSQAPKLLFHYYDKDFNNEADTPDNFQSRRPNTSFCFLDIRSPGLGDTAMYLCATSRSTGVGSGNTIYFGEGSWLTVV.